This T cell receptor (beta chain) was recorded in a study of blood T cells in healthy people across ages. A word on this clonotype: Its antigen remains unidentified.

Study-level results: The CMV status of each donor remained undetermined, and this could have confounded shifts in expanded clonotypes.

Germline-derived CDR1 and CDR2 are SGHRS and YFSETQ. There are 15 residues in the CDR3. Between the trimmed V and J ends, which lost 0 bases and 2 bases, there was a span of 12 bases. Per-sample PBMC isolation yielded at least 7 million cells. Extracted total RNA amounted to at least 5.5 micrograms for each sample. Through a sample-barcoded 5' primer and a J-beta primer mix, a second PCR was run for 7 to 11 cycles. A template-switch adaptor that had 12 random nucleotides put a tag on each cDNA molecule. TCRdb ran MiXCR on the 5' RACE reads and lists one entry per CDR3 protein. The sample has over 600,000 distinct CDR3 sequences; more than 55% are singletons.

This TCR was sampled from a man between 40 and 49 years old in good health. The chain joins TRBV5-1 to TRBJ2-7; D perhaps matches TRBD1 (5 bases). Sequenced material: blood. This CDR3 is CASSLARVGTYEQYF. Here the CDR3 DNA reads TGCGCCAGCAGCTTGGCCAGGGTAGGAACCTACGAGCAGTACTTC.